These 7 T cell receptor beta chains share one sample of origin, sequenced in a study of early T cells in non-severe SARS-CoV-2 infection. TCRdb reprocessed the 5' RACE reads with MiXCR, giving one entry per CDR3 protein. The sample lists 55,000 to 65,000 distinct CDR3 sequences; 8% to 9.5% were seen once. Source material: whole blood. These receptors were collected from an adult who was a healthcare worker with PCR-confirmed SARS-CoV-2 infection or an uninfected control (not recorded which).

This clonotype came up a few times. V is TRBV20-1 and J is TRBJ2-1, with 10 bases lining up with TRBD2. Trimming took 0 bases from V and 6 from J; bases not matched to a gene: 2. This CDR3 is built from 14 residues. The germline V gene has CDR1 DFQATT and CDR2 SNEGSKA (reference sequence). CDR3: CSARDASGGNEQFF. The CDR3 nucleotides are TGCAGTGCTAGAGACGCTAGCGGGGGCAATGAGCAGTTCTTC.

The chain is built from TRBV28 and TRBJ1-6; 7 bases line up with TRBD1. Germline V lookup: CDR1 MDHEN, CDR2 SYDVKM. Germline trimming cut 3 bases from V and 7 bases from J; bases unmatched to any gene: 3. This CDR3 has 14 residues. CDR3 DNA sequence: TGTGCCAGCAGTTTGCCGGACAGGAATTCACCCCTCCACTTT. Its protein product is CASSLPDRNSPLHF. The full variable domain, with the rest looked up from reference TRBV28 and TRBJ1-6, is DVKVTQSSRYLVKRTGEKVFLECVQDMDHENMFWYRQDPGLGLRLIYFSYDVKMKEKGDIPEGYSVSREKKERFSLILESASTNQTSMYLCASSLPDRNSPLHFGNGTRLTVT.

V gene TRBV6-6 combines with J gene TRBJ2-7; 11 positions agree with TRBD2. Germline V gene data show CDR1 as MNHNY and CDR2 as SVGAGI (reference sequence). V lost 6 bases to trimming and J lost 4 bases; unmatched junction nucleotides: 5. The CDR3 extends over 14 amino acids. The CDR3 protein is CASRGSSGGYEQYF. The CDR3 nucleotides are TGTGCCAGCAGAGGTTCTAGCGGGGGGTACGAGCAGTACTTC.

This clonotype was counted ten times or more. The chain employs TRBV29-1 and TRBJ2-5, with D uncertain. The CDR3 extends over 10 amino acids. Deletions cut 6 bases from V and 2 bases from J, with 4 bases between. Per the germline V gene, CDR1 is SQVTM and CDR2 is ANQGSEA. The CDR3 protein is CSVRQETQYF. DNA for the CDR3: TGCAGCGTACGGCAAGAGACCCAGTACTTC.

This clonotype came up many times. CDR3 protein: CASGDSNYGYTF. CDR3 coding DNA: TGTGCCAGCGGGGACAGTAACTATGGCTACACCTTC. This chain joins TRBV6-5 and TRBJ1-2, with 7 bases matching TRBD1. The CDR3 has 12 amino acids. Trimming took 8 bases from V and 1 from J; bases not matched to a gene: 1. Germline values: CDR1 MNHEY, CDR2 SVGAGI.

This clonotype was found a few times. The chain uses TRBV7-9 and TRBJ1-2, with D hard to call. In germline, CDR1 is SEHNR, CDR2 FQNEAQ (reference sequence). The CDR3 length is 13 residues. V was cut by 5 bases and J by 4 bases, with 11 bases left in between. CDR3 protein: CASSNSASYGYTF. DNA for the CDR3: TGTGCCAGCAGCAACTCAGCCAGCTATGGCTACACCTTC.

This clonotype was seen ten or more times. The V and J genes are TRBV4-3 and TRBJ2-5; 13 nucleotides line up with TRBD2. Germline V gene sequence: CDR1 LGHNA, CDR2 YSLEER. Trimming removed 4 bases from V and 5 bases from J; junction bases left unmatched: 4. The CDR3 has 15 residues. This chain's CDR3 is CASSPGLAGRETQYF. Written as DNA, the CDR3 is TGCGCCAGCAGCCCGGGACTAGCGGGACGGGAGACCCAGTACTTC.